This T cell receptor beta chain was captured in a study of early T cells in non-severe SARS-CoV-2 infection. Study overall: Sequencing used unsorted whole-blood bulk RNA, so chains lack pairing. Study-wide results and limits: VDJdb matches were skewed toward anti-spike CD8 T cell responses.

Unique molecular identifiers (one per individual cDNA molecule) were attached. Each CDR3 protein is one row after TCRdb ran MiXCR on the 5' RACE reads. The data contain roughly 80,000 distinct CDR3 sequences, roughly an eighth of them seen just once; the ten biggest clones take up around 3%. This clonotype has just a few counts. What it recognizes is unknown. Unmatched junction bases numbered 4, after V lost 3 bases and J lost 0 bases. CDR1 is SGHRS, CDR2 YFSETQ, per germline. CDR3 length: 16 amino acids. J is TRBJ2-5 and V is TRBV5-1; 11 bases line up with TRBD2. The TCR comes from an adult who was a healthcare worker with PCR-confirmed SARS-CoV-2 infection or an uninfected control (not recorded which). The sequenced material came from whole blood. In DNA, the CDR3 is TGCGCCAGCAGCTCCGGGACTAGCGGAAACCAAGAGACCCAGTACTTC. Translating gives CASSSGTSGNQETQYF.